These 32 T cell receptor beta chains came from one sample sequenced in a study of cytomegalovirus exposure and HLA in healthy donors. The PCR made use of 60 Vbeta and 13 Jbeta primers. Assay used: immunoSEQ multiplex PCR; TCRdb lists only in-frame clones, some missing. The sample holds some 120,000 clones, 77% seen once. Sequencing was done on a sample of PBMCs. The receptors here all came from a man between 18 and 35 years old in good health and CMV-seropositive.

This clone was counted a single time. This sequence joins TRBV30 and TRBJ2-3; 9 positions agree with TRBD1. The CDR3 totals 15 residues. Looked up from germline, CDR1 is GTSNPN and CDR2 is SVGIG (reference sequence). The V and J ends lost 1 base and 0 bases, in that order; junction bases with no gene match: 2. Here the CDR3 DNA reads TGTGCCTGGAGTGCGGGACAGGGAAGCACAGATACGCAGTATTTT. This gives the protein CAWSAGQGSTDTQYF.

This clone was counted a few times. V usage is TRBV6-4 and J usage is TRBJ2-2, with D possibly being TRBD2 (6 bases). Per germline, CDR1 MRHNA and CDR2 SNTAGT. The CDR3 covers 13 residues. Trimming removed 4 bases at V and 8 bases at J, with 11 bases between. The CDR3 nucleotides are TGTGCCAGCAGTGCGGAGGGGAGAGGGGAGCTGTTTTTT. Amino acids: CASSAEGRGELFF.

The rearrangement uses TRBV28 and TRBJ2-3, with no clear D. CDR3 size: 13 residues. V was clipped by 6 bases and J by 3 bases, with 10 bases between them. Germline-derived CDR1 and CDR2 are MDHEN and SYDVKM. CDR3 nucleotide sequence: TGTGCCAGCAGCGTTATCGCGACAGATACGCAGTATTTT. Translation: CASSVIATDTQYF.

The chain links TRBV4-1 to TRBJ1-6; D is possibly TRBD1 (6 bases). With 4 bases removed from V and 5 bases from J, the gap between germline ends came to 12 bases. The CDR3 length is 15 residues. Germline assignment: CDR1 MGHRA and CDR2 YSYEKL. CDR3 nucleotides: TGCGCCAGCAGCCTCGGGACAATGAATAATTCACCCCTCCACTTT. Its translation: CASSLGTMNNSPLHF.

This chain uses TRBV15 with TRBJ1-1; perhaps TRBD1 as D (5 bases). In germline, CDR1 is LNHNV, CDR2 YYDKDF (reference sequence). Trimming removed 0 bases from V and 5 bases from J, with 13 bases in between. The CDR3 contains 15 residues. CDR3 in amino acids: CATSRDRGLGTEAFF. CDR3 DNA sequence: TGTGCCACCAGCAGAGATCGGGGGTTGGGAACTGAAGCTTTCTTT.

V is TRBV30 and J is TRBJ2-5; 8 nucleotides match TRBD1. The J call may be mistaken, given a closer DNA end match to TRBJ2-7. The CDR3 has 11 residues. Germline CDR1 reads GTSNPN; CDR2 reads SVGIG (reference sequence). CDR3 DNA: TGTGCCTGGAGGACAGGGGTCGAGCAGTACTTC. Encoded protein: CAWRTGVEQYF.

Only a few counts were recorded for this clone. The CDR3 DNA follows: TGTGCCAGCAGCCCGCCCGGGTCCATGTACAATGAGCAGTTCTTC. Translation: CASSPPGSMYNEQFF. The chain uses TRBV5-4 and TRBJ2-1; D gene ambiguous. The CDR3 is made up of 15 amino acids. The germline V and J ends were trimmed by 4 bases and 4 bases, with 15 bases remaining between them. Germline V lookup: CDR1 SGHNT, CDR2 YYREEE (reference sequence).

This clone has only a few counts. The chain links TRBV5-6 to TRBJ1-5, with 7 bases lining up with TRBD1. The CDR3 has 16 residues. Germline values: CDR1 SGHDT, CDR2 YYEEEE. V shed 2 bases, J shed 7 bases, and the junction held 12 bases outside the gene matches. The CDR3 here is CASSFYQTGQGQPQHF. The CDR3 nucleotides read TGTGCCAGCAGCTTCTACCAGACAGGGCAAGGGCAGCCCCAGCATTTT.

The rearrangement uses TRBV6-1 and TRBJ1-1; D uncertain. Germline V gene data show CDR1 as MNHNS and CDR2 as SASEGT. The CDR3 totals 13 residues. Trimming shortened V by 2 bases and J by 1 base, and 5 bases separated the two germline ends. The CDR3 nucleotides are TGTGCCAGCAGTGAATTCAGGAACACTGAAGCTTTCTTT. This translates into CASSEFRNTEAFF.

The genes are TRBV7-9 and TRBJ1-2; TRBD1 aligns across 12 bases. The CDR3 extends over 14 amino acids. Losses at the gene ends were 5 bases for V and 8 bases for J; bases not matched to a gene: 6. CDR1 and CDR2 from the germline V gene are SEHNR and FQNEAQ (reference sequence). The CDR3 sequence: CASSGEGQGAGYTF. As DNA, the CDR3 is TGTGCCAGCAGCGGAGAGGGACAGGGGGCCGGCTACACCTTC.

The chain employs TRBV9 and TRBJ1-2; perhaps TRBD1 as D (5 bases). The CDR3 consists of 14 residues. V was clipped by 0 bases and J by 2 bases, with 8 bases between them. Germline V gene lookup returns CDR1 SGDLS and CDR2 YYNGEE. CDR3 loop: CASSVATANYGYTF. In nucleotides, the CDR3 is TGTGCCAGCAGCGTAGCGACAGCAAACTATGGCTACACCTTC.

In this sample, this clone turned up once. The chain links TRBV7-6 to TRBJ2-1; TRBD2 matches at 11 bases. The junction had 11 bases not matched to a gene; V was cut back by 4 bases and J by 0 bases. CDR3 length equals 19 residues. Germline values: CDR1 SGHVS, CDR2 FNYEAQ. CDR3 sequence reads: CASSSLRLAGNLSYNEQFF. The CDR3, as DNA: TGTGCCAGCAGCTCATTAAGACTAGCGGGAAACCTCTCCTACAATGAGCAGTTCTTC.

This chain uses TRBV27 with TRBJ1-3; D gene unclear. The CDR3 extends over 14 amino acids. V lost 8 bases and J lost 5, with 16 bases in between. The germline CDR1 and CDR2 sequences are MNHEY and SMNVEV (reference sequence). Here the CDR3 reads CASLDLGDRNTIYF. Here the CDR3 DNA reads TGTGCCAGCCTAGACCTTGGTGATCGAAACACCATATATTTT.

This clone has only a few counts. The chain uses TRBV27 and TRBJ2-1; perhaps TRBD2 as D (5 bases). The V gene's germline CDR1 is MNHEY and CDR2 SMNVEV (reference sequence). Between the trimmed V and J ends, which lost 8 bases and 3 bases, there was a span of 11 bases. This CDR3 region has 13 residues. The CDR3 spells CASVRTGYNEQFF. CDR3 nucleotides: TGTGCCAGCGTAAGGACTGGCTACAATGAGCAGTTCTTC.

The rearrangement uses TRBV7-3 and TRBJ1-1; D is ambiguous. Per germline, CDR1 SGHTA and CDR2 FQGTGA. The V gene lost 5 bases and the J gene lost 5 bases, with 15 bases spanning the gap. The CDR3 is 14 amino acids. DNA for the CDR3: TGTGCCAGCAGCGAAAAGCCGGGGTGGACTGAAGCTTTCTTT. It is translated as CASSEKPGWTEAFF.

The chain combines TRBV27 with TRBJ2-3; TRBD1 aligns across 8 bases. Per germline, CDR1 MNHEY and CDR2 SMNVEV (reference sequence). The CDR3 extends over 15 amino acids. Trimming cost V 2 bases and J 1 base; bases outside gene matches: 2. This CDR3 is CASSLQGARTDTQYF. Here the CDR3 DNA reads TGTGCCAGCAGTTTACAGGGGGCCCGCACAGATACGCAGTATTTT.

This clone occurred a few times. This sequence joins TRBV7-9 and TRBJ1-1, with no clear D. V lost 5 bases, J lost 3 bases, and 7 bases lay in between. The CDR3 has 12 residues. Germline assignment: CDR1 SEHNR and CDR2 FQNEAQ (reference sequence). The CDR3 region is CASSPRYTEAFF. CDR3 nucleotide sequence: TGTGCCAGCAGCCCCAGGTACACTGAAGCTTTCTTT. The whole variable domain, filled in from reference TRBV7-9 and TRBJ1-1, reads DTGVSQNPRHKITKRGQNVTFRCDPISEHNRLYWYRQTLGQGPEFLTYFQNEAQLEKSRLLSDRFSAERPKGSFSTLEIQRTEQGDSAMYLCASSPRYTEAFFGQGTRLTVV.

The V and J genes are TRBV15 and TRBJ1-5, with D maybe TRBD1 (5 bases). CDR1 LNHNV and CDR2 YYDKDF come from the germline V gene (reference sequence). Trimming cost V 8 bases and J 6 bases, with 14 bases left between them. The length of the CDR3 is 13 residues. Written as DNA, the CDR3 is TGTGCCACCCAGAGGGACTTTTCTCAGCCCCAGCATTTT. Translated, it gives CATQRDFSQPQHF.

The V gene is TRBV11-2, the J gene TRBJ2-7; TRBD2 matches at 11 bases. CDR3 size: 16 residues. V was clipped by 5 bases and J by 2 bases; unmatched bases: 8. Germline CDR1 reads SGHAT; CDR2 reads FQNNGV. The CDR3 DNA reads TGTGCCAGCAGCCCAATATCTAGCGGGAGGCCCTACGAGCAGTACTTC. The encoded protein is CASSPISSGRPYEQYF.

V gene TRBV15 combines with J gene TRBJ1-1; a weak D match, TRBD1 (5 bases). Germline V gene sequence: CDR1 LNHNV, CDR2 YYDKDF (reference sequence). V shed 0 bases and J shed 2 bases, with 13 bases lying between them. The CDR3 runs 16 residues. CDR3 region: CATSREVGLGNTEAFF. DNA for the CDR3: TGTGCCACCAGCAGAGAAGTGGGGCTGGGAAACACTGAAGCTTTCTTT.

The genes are TRBV7-9 and TRBJ1-2; D is ambiguous. The germline V gene encodes CDR1 SEHNR and CDR2 FQNEAQ (reference sequence). Trimming removed 2 bases at V and 4 bases at J, with 8 bases between. The CDR3 loop spans 13 amino acids. Here the CDR3 reads CASSLLFPYGYTF. CDR3 coding DNA: TGTGCCAGCAGCTTACTTTTCCCCTATGGCTACACCTTC. The variable domain in full, completed from reference TRBV7-9 and TRBJ1-2, reads DTGVSQNPRHKITKRGQNVTFRCDPISEHNRLYWYRQTLGQGPEFLTYFQNEAQLEKSRLLSDRFSAERPKGSFSTLEIQRTEQGDSAMYLCASSLLFPYGYTFGSGTRLTVV.

The genes are TRBV27 and TRBJ2-3; a weak D match, TRBD1 (6 bases). The germline V gene encodes CDR1 MNHEY and CDR2 SMNVEV (reference sequence). Trimming shortened V by 3 bases and J by 1 base, and 11 bases separated the two germline ends. This CDR3 contains 15 residues. CDR3 sequence reads: CASSLSGAGTDTQYF. Written as DNA, the CDR3 is TGTGCCAGCAGTTTGTCAGGGGCCGGCACAGATACGCAGTATTTT.

The chain is built from TRBV7-8 and TRBJ1-3; the match to TRBD1 covers 8 bases. Germline CDR1 and CDR2: SGHVS and FQNEAQ. This CDR3 spans 15 amino acids. Trimming took 5 bases from V and 12 from J; bases not matched to a gene: 15. The CDR3 DNA is TGTGCCAGCAGCCACCGGGACAGGTCCAAAGGTGGCATATATTTT. Translation: CASSHRDRSKGGIYF.

V is TRBV7-9 and J is TRBJ2-7; 9 bases are shared with TRBD1. This CDR3 comprises 14 residues. Germline values: CDR1 SEHNR, CDR2 FQNEAQ (reference sequence). Unmatched junction bases numbered 3, after V lost 5 bases and J lost 1 base. CDR3 sequence (DNA): TGTGCCAGCAGCAACAGGGGGCCTTCCTACGAGCAGTACTTC. Amino acid sequence: CASSNRGPSYEQYF.

The chain carries TRBV6-1 and TRBJ1-1, with 8 positions matching TRBD1. Germline CDR1 reads MNHNS; CDR2 reads SASEGT. Losses at the gene ends were 6 bases for V and 3 bases for J; bases not matched to a gene: 6. The CDR3 runs 14 residues. The chain's CDR3 is CASRETGEDTEAFF. The CDR3 DNA sequence: TGTGCCAGCAGGGAGACAGGGGAGGACACTGAAGCTTTCTTT.

The rearrangement links TRBV5-1 to TRBJ2-1; the match to TRBD1 covers 9 bases. Germline CDR1 reads SGHRS; CDR2 reads YFSETQ. This CDR3 comprises 15 residues. V dropped 7 bases and J dropped 7; count of bases not matched to a gene: 12. CDR3 nucleotides: TGCGCCAGCTTCGCCGGGACAGGGCAATCAAATGAGCAGTTCTTC. Protein: CASFAGTGQSNEQFF.

The V call is TRBV5-4, the J call TRBJ1-2, with 11 nucleotides matching TRBD1. Losses at the gene ends were 3 bases for V and 7 bases for J; bases not matched to a gene: 8. The CDR3 is made up of 15 amino acids. Germline assignment: CDR1 SGHNT and CDR2 YYREEE (reference sequence). The CDR3 loop reads CASSSIRDRGSGYTF. The CDR3 coding sequence is TGTGCCAGCAGCTCGATCCGGGACAGGGGGTCTGGCTACACCTTC. The whole variable domain, filled in from reference TRBV5-4 and TRBJ1-2, reads ETGVTQSPTHLIKTRGQQVTLRCSSQSGHNTVSWYQQALGQGPQFIFQYYREEENGRGNFPPRFSGLQFPNYSSELNVNALELDDSALYLCASSSIRDRGSGYTFGSGTRLTVV.

The chain couples TRBV9 to TRBJ2-3, with D perhaps matching TRBD2 (6 bases). The germline CDR1 and CDR2 sequences are SGDLS and YYNGEE. V lost 4 bases to trimming and J lost 0 bases, with 15 bases between them. The CDR3 has 16 amino acids. CDR3 sequence (DNA): TGTGCCAGCAGCCCCCGGGCCGGGACTAGCACAGATACGCAGTATTTT. Protein product: CASSPRAGTSTDTQYF.

In its sample, this clone was seen a few times. The rearrangement uses TRBV5-6 and TRBJ2-5; 15 nucleotides match TRBD2. Germline V gene sequence: CDR1 SGHDT, CDR2 YYEEEE. Trimming took 4 bases from V and 0 from J; bases not matched to a gene: 7. This CDR3 is built from 18 residues. DNA for the CDR3: TGTGCCAGCAGCCCAGGACTAGCGGGGGGGAAGTACCAAGAGACCCAGTACTTC. Amino acid sequence: CASSPGLAGGKYQETQYF.

The gene calls are TRBV13 and TRBJ2-1; 7 bases match TRBD1. This CDR3 comprises 13 residues. Germline V lookup: CDR1 PRHDT, CDR2 FYEKMQ (reference sequence). Trimming took 10 bases from V and 8 from J; bases not matched to a gene: 11. DNA for the CDR3: TGTGCCAACCATCCGACAGGGTGGGATGAGCAGTTCTTC. Protein product: CANHPTGWDEQFF.

The chain employs TRBV18 and TRBJ1-1; the D gene is possibly TRBD1 (5 bases). V was shortened by 2 bases and J by 10 bases, with 14 bases between the two germline ends. The V gene's germline CDR1 is KGHSH and CDR2 LQKENI. CDR3 length: 13 amino acids. In nucleotides, the CDR3 is TGTGCCAGCTCACCATCGGACACCCGAGGAGCTTTCTTT. As protein: CASSPSDTRGAFF.

This clone was found a few times. This chain links TRBV19 with TRBJ2-3; tentatively, D is TRBD1 (5 bases). The CDR3 is made up of 13 amino acids. Per germline, CDR1 LNHDA and CDR2 SQIVND (reference sequence). Trimming cost V 4 bases and J 0 bases, with 5 bases left between them. CDR3 amino acids: CASSKGSTDTQYF. CDR3 DNA: TGTGCCAGTAGTAAGGGGAGCACAGATACGCAGTATTTT.